This TCR beta chain comes out of a study of T cell changes during pregnancy in multiple sclerosis. CDR1 MNHEY and CDR2 SVGAGI come from the germline V gene. The CDR3 has 12 amino acids. V gave up 4 bases and J gave up 2 bases, with 6 bases separating them. Some clones are missing from TCRdb's copy, which holds only in-frame ones; the method was immunoSEQ multiplex PCR. The sample has about 12,000 clones; roughly 94% are singletons. Material: CD4+ T cells from peripheral blood mononuclear cells, obtained before pregnancy. V and J are TRBV6-5 and TRBJ2-7; D is possibly TRBD1 (6 bases). This TCR was sampled from a female donor with multiple sclerosis, enrolled in a pregnancy study. The CDR3 sequence is CASSWDTYEQYF. CDR3 in DNA: TGTGCCAGCAGTTGGGACACCTACGAGCAGTACTTC.